A single count supports the clone carrying this TCR beta chain. The data were produced by immunoSEQ multiplex PCR, yet TCRdb's version contains in-frame clones alone and is incomplete. The sample shows more than 150,000 clones, around 84% of them seen only once. The germline V gene has CDR1 SGHDN and CDR2 FVKESK. The CDR3 totals 15 residues. Trimming pared 1 base from V and 0 bases from J, leaving 10 bases between. These data belong to a study of blood T cell repertoires in COVID-19. Study summary: The analysed material was cDNA or gDNA that came from T cells, B-cell-depleted T cells, or PBMCs.

Sequenced: peripheral blood. The receptor's source is a woman aged 50 to 65 with acute or convalescent COVID-19. The chain is built from TRBV14 and TRBJ2-7; tentative D call: TRBD2 (5 bases). DNA for the CDR3: TGTGCCAGCAGCCAAGCGCCTGGACTCTCCTACGAGCAGTACTTC. Protein sequence: CASSQAPGLSYEQYF.